Below, 18 T cell receptor beta chains from the same sample are listed, as sequenced in a study of cytomegalovirus exposure and HLA in healthy donors. The PCR had 60 Vbeta and 13 Jbeta primers. Sequencing was performed with immunoSEQ multiplex PCR; in TCRdb, only in-frame clones are kept and a portion is missing. The table has fewer than 85,000 clones, 84% seen once. Sequences were obtained from PBMCs. These receptors were taken from a man between 65 and 85 years old in good health and CMV-seropositive.

The chain recombines TRBV2 with TRBJ2-3, with a possible D match to TRBD2 (6 bases). The CDR3 spans 15 residues. Germline V gene lookup returns CDR1 SNHLY and CDR2 FYNNEI. With 4 bases removed from V and 5 bases from J, the gap between germline ends came to 16 bases. CDR3 DNA sequence: TGTGCCAGCAGTGTTCAGGCTAGCGATGGAGATACGCAGTATTTT. Residues: CASSVQASDGDTQYF.

The chain combines TRBV7-9 with TRBJ2-7, with D possibly TRBD2 on 5 matching bases. V lost 4 bases and J 3 bases, leaving 7 bases between the germline ends. CDR1 and CDR2 (germline): SEHNR, FQNEAQ (reference sequence). CDR3 size: 12 residues. The CDR3 DNA sequence: TGTGCCAGCAGCTACAGCGGCTACGAGCAGTACTTC. Its translation: CASSYSGYEQYF.

The chain combines TRBV11-3 with TRBJ2-3; D may be TRBD2 (6 bases). This CDR3 has 15 amino acids. V was clipped by 2 bases and J by 4 bases, with 13 bases between them. Germline V gene data show CDR1 as SGHNT and CDR2 as YENEEA. The CDR3 region is CASSLNGGGADTQYF. CDR3 in DNA: TGTGCCAGCAGCTTAAACGGGGGTGGCGCAGATACGCAGTATTTT.

This clone was picked up one time. V and J are TRBV6-5 and TRBJ1-2, with TRBD1 as a possible D gene (5 bases). Trimming removed 0 bases from V and 5 bases from J, with 10 bases in between. CDR1 is MNHEY and CDR2 is SVGAGI in the germline V gene. The CDR3 is 14 amino acids. In nucleotides, the CDR3 is TGTGCCAGCAGTTACTCGTCAGGGTCTTATGGCTACACCTTC. This encodes CASSYSSGSYGYTF.

This clone has only a few counts. The rearrangement uses TRBV6-5 and TRBJ1-1; D not certain. The CDR3 has 15 residues. CDR1 MNHEY and CDR2 SVGAGI come from the germline V gene. The V gene lost 6 bases and the J gene lost 4 bases, with 18 bases spanning the gap. The CDR3 sequence is CASSYGVEGGTEAFF. The CDR3 DNA reads TGTGCCAGCAGCTATGGAGTGGAGGGTGGCACTGAAGCTTTCTTT.

The chain is built from TRBV28 and TRBJ2-2, with 7 bases aligning to TRBD1. The length of the CDR3 is 15 residues. Germline V gene lookup returns CDR1 MDHEN and CDR2 SYDVKM. Trimming cost V 6 bases and J 0 bases; bases outside gene matches: 4. CDR3 residues: CASRKGQTNTGELFF. As DNA, the CDR3 is TGTGCCAGCAGAAAGGGACAGACGAACACCGGGGAGCTGTTTTTT.

The chain has TRBV10-3 and TRBJ1-5; no firm D call. This CDR3 is built from 13 residues. The V and J ends lost 9 bases and 5 bases respectively, with 14 bases between them. The germline CDR1 and CDR2 sequences are ENHRY and SYGVKD. In DNA form, the CDR3 reads TGTGCCATATCTAAGGACGGGGATCAGCCCCAGCATTTT. It is translated as CAISKDGDQPQHF.

The chain combines TRBV5-4 with TRBJ2-7, with 13 bases that match TRBD2. The V segment lost 4 bases and the J segment 4 bases; nucleotides outside the gene matches: 8. Germline CDR1 SGHNT, CDR2 YYREEE (reference sequence). The CDR3 extends over 16 amino acids. CDR3 sequence (DNA): TGTGCCAGCAGCCCGGGGGGGACTAGCGGGACTTACGAGCAGTACTTC. This sequence encodes CASSPGGTSGTYEQYF.

A few counts support this clone. This chain uses TRBV27 with TRBJ2-3; 7 positions agree with TRBD1. CDR3 length: 14 amino acids. CDR1 MNHEY and CDR2 SMNVEV come from the germline V gene (reference sequence). The J segment lost 2 bases and the V segment lost 8 bases, leaving 7 bases of the junction unmatched. The CDR3 region is CASAKRGLTDTQYF. The CDR3 DNA reads as TGTGCCAGCGCAAAAAGGGGGCTCACAGATACGCAGTATTTT.

The rearrangement uses TRBV28 and TRBJ1-5; 10 bases fit TRBD1. The germline V gene has CDR1 MDHEN and CDR2 SYDVKM. The CDR3 is 15 residues long. V shed 5 bases, J shed 7 bases, and the junction held 8 bases outside the gene matches. CDR3: CASSPGTGAGQPQHF. CDR3 bases: TGTGCCAGCAGTCCCGGGACAGGGGCGGGCCAGCCCCAGCATTTT.

The chain recombines TRBV11-2 with TRBJ2-3; D unclear. The CDR3 consists of 13 residues. V was trimmed by 5 bases and J by 6 bases, leaving 12 bases between them. The germline CDR1 and CDR2 sequences are SGHAT and FQNNGV. CDR3 in amino acids: CASSGSRWDTQYF. The CDR3 DNA reads TGTGCCAGCAGCGGCTCGAGGTGGGATACGCAGTATTTT.

The gene calls are TRBV5-1 and TRBJ2-1; possible D gene TRBD2, 5 bases. CDR1 SGHRS and CDR2 YFSETQ come from the germline V gene. This CDR3 contains 15 residues. With 2 bases removed from V and 0 bases from J, the gap between germline ends came to 9 bases. CDR3 region: CASSFSGSSYNEQFF. Written as DNA, the CDR3 is TGCGCCAGCAGCTTCAGCGGAAGCTCCTACAATGAGCAGTTCTTC.

This clone was seen once. V and J are TRBV6-6 and TRBJ1-2, with a weak D call TRBD1 (6 bases). Trimming removed 7 bases from V and 4 bases from J, with 16 bases in between. The CDR3 extends over 14 amino acids. CDR1 is MNHNY, CDR2 SVGAGI, per germline (reference sequence). The CDR3 DNA is TGTGCCAGCACCTCGACAGGTCAAACCTATGGCTACACCTTC. This sequence encodes CASTSTGQTYGYTF.

The rearrangement joins TRBV11-2 to TRBJ2-7, with a tentative D call TRBD2 (7 bases). The CDR3 is made up of 15 amino acids. The V gene lost 5 bases and the J gene lost 3 bases, with 17 bases spanning the gap. Germline CDR1 reads SGHAT; CDR2 reads FQNNGV. CDR3 region: CASSPYRGANYEQYF. The CDR3, as DNA: TGTGCCAGCAGCCCGTATCGGGGGGCGAACTACGAGCAGTACTTC.

CDR3: CVRSLARDCNYGYTF. The CDR3, as DNA: TGTGTCAGAAGCTTAGCGAGGGACTGTAACTATGGCTACACCTTC. J is TRBJ1-2 and V is TRBV7-5. TRBV7-5 is annotated as a pseudogene. The CDR3 is made up of 15 amino acids.

J is TRBJ2-7 and V is TRBV28; D possibly corresponds to TRBD2 (6 bases). There are 11 residues in the CDR3. In germline, CDR1 is MDHEN, CDR2 SYDVKM. V was cut by 7 bases and J by 6 bases, with 10 bases left in between. The CDR3 coding sequence is TGTGCCAGCATGGGCGGGACCGAGCAGTACTTC. Translation: CASMGGTEQYF.

The genes are TRBV2 and TRBJ1-5, with 7 positions matching TRBD1. V gave up 5 bases and J gave up 11 bases; unmatched junction bases: 12. Germline lookup yields CDR1 SNHLY and CDR2 FYNNEI. CDR3 length equals 14 residues. CDR3 loop: CASSSEGASLSQHF. In DNA form, the CDR3 reads TGTGCCAGCAGTAGTGAGGGGGCCTCACTGTCCCAGCATTTT.

This clone was seen a single time. V and J are TRBV6-9 and TRBJ1-4, with TRBD1 identical over 9 bases. V dropped 4 bases and J dropped 8; count of bases not matched to a gene: 20. In germline, CDR1 is MNHGY, CDR2 SVAAGI. The length of the CDR3 is 19 residues. CDR3 in DNA: TGTGCCAGCAGTTCATATGGTCTCCCGCGGACAGGGGCGAGAGAAAAACTGTTTTTT. It codes for CASSSYGLPRTGAREKLFF.